Below are 22 T cell receptor beta chains sequenced from a single sample in a study of T-cell memory formation after mild COVID-19. One entry per CDR3 protein, called by TCRdb with MiXCR from the 5' RACE reads. The sample yields roughly 200,000 distinct CDR3 sequences, 9% to 10% seen once. Input material: PBMCs or a T cell subset sorted from them (not recorded which). These receptors were collected from a man aged 18 to 29 who had mild COVID-19 (a few samples of this study predate the infection). Cell type and time point are not known.

This clonotype was observed a few times. This chain uses TRBV11-2 with TRBJ2-7, with D uncertain. Between the trimmed V and J ends, which lost 1 base and 4 bases, there was a span of 14 bases. In germline, CDR1 is SGHAT, CDR2 FQNNGV. This CDR3 spans 15 amino acids. The CDR3 sequence: CASSLVFGARYEQYF. In DNA, the CDR3 is TGTGCCAGCAGCTTAGTGTTTGGCGCACGTTACGAGCAGTACTTC.

The V and J genes are TRBV7-2 and TRBJ2-5; possibly TRBD2 for D (5 bases). The CDR3 is 14 amino acids. CDR1 is SGHTA and CDR2 is FQGNSA in the germline V gene. V was shortened by 6 bases and J by 5 bases, with 16 bases between the two germline ends. CDR3 amino acids: CASRRERVYETQYF. The CDR3 DNA reads as TGTGCCAGCAGACGCGAGAGGGTGTACGAGACCCAGTACTTC. Drawing the rest from reference TRBV7-2 and TRBJ2-5, the complete variable domain is GAGVSQSPSNKVTEKGKDVELRCDPISGHTALYWYRQSLGQGLEFLIYFQGNSAPDKSGLPSDRFSAERTGGSVSTLTIQRTQQEDSAVYLCASRRERVYETQYFGPGTRLLVL.

This clonotype was detected only a few times. The rearrangement joins TRBV18 to TRBJ2-5; 7 nucleotides match TRBD2. The CDR3 has 15 amino acids. CDR1 is KGHSH, CDR2 LQKENI, per germline. V was pared by 1 base and J by 2 bases, with 4 bases of the junction left unmatched. CDR3 nucleotides: TGTGCCAGCTCACCACAGCGGGGCCATCAAGAGACCCAGTACTTC. It translates to CASSPQRGHQETQYF.

There are a few counts of this clonotype. The chain links TRBV6-6 to TRBJ1-5, with D maybe TRBD1 (6 bases). V was cut by 6 bases and J by 1 base, with 13 bases left in between. The germline V gene encodes CDR1 MNHNY and CDR2 SVGAGI (reference sequence). This CDR3 is built from 15 residues. CDR3 coding DNA: TGTGCCAGCAGCTCCCCAGGGGTGAGCAATCAGCCCCAGCATTTT. Protein: CASSSPGVSNQPQHF.

The sample holds a few counts of this clonotype. This sequence joins TRBV12-3 or TRBV12-4 and TRBJ2-2; TRBD1 or TRBD2 may be the D gene (6 bases each). The length of the CDR3 is 14 residues. V lost 0 bases and J 11 bases, leaving 13 bases between the germline ends. CDR3 in DNA: TGTGCCAGCAGTTTAGCGAGACTAGGGGGTGAGCTGTTTTTT. Residues: CASSLARLGGELFF.

The rearrangement joins TRBV2 to TRBJ2-3; D unclear. The germline V gene has CDR1 SNHLY and CDR2 FYNNEI. Trimming left V 5 bases short and J 6 bases short, with 6 bases between. This CDR3 region has 11 residues. The CDR3 DNA reads TGTGCCAGCAGTTGGTGGGATACGCAGTATTTT. Translating it yields CASSWWDTQYF.

As DNA, the CDR3 is TGTGCCAGCAGCCAAGGGACAGCCCAAGAGCAGCCCCAGCATTTT. Protein: CASSQGTAQEQPQHF. The chain uses TRBV4-2 and TRBJ1-5, with D possibly being TRBD1 (6 bases). Between the trimmed V and J ends, which lost 1 base and 7 bases, there was a span of 14 bases. This CDR3 is 15 amino acids long. The germline gives CDR1 LGHNA, CDR2 YNFKEQ.

V gene TRBV10-3 combines with J gene TRBJ2-2, with 8 bases lining up with TRBD1. CDR3 size: 14 residues. V shed 8 bases and J 6 bases; nucleotides not matched to a gene: 8. Germline assignment: CDR1 ENHRY and CDR2 SYGVKD. The CDR3 sequence: CAISGTGPPGELFF. DNA of the CDR3: TGTGCCATCTCAGGGACAGGCCCCCCCGGGGAGCTGTTTTTT.

This chain uses TRBV29-1 with TRBJ1-4, with D unresolved. Looked up from germline, CDR1 is SQVTM and CDR2 is ANQGSEA. The CDR3 is 13 residues long. V gave up 6 bases and J gave up 7 bases, with 15 bases separating them. The CDR3 nucleotides read TGCAGCGTGCGGGCCCCCCCGAGTGAAAAACTGTTTTTT. Translation gives CSVRAPPSEKLFF. Full variable domain (missing parts from reference TRBV29-1 and TRBJ1-4): SAVISQKPSRDICQRGTSLTIQCQVDSQVTMMFWYRQQPGQSLTLIATANQGSEATYESGFVIDKFPISRPNLTFSTLTVSNMSPEDSSIYLCSVRAPPSEKLFFGSGTQLSVL.

V gene TRBV5-4 combines with J gene TRBJ2-5, with unresolved D. Trimming removed 1 base from V and 1 base from J, with 11 bases in between. Germline CDR1 reads SGHNT; CDR2 reads YYREEE (reference sequence). CDR3 length: 15 amino acids. CDR3 amino acids: CASSLMANIQETQYF. DNA of the CDR3: TGTGCCAGCAGCTTGATGGCTAACATCCAAGAGACCCAGTACTTC.

This clonotype was observed a few times. The rearrangement links TRBV5-4 to TRBJ2-1; D perhaps matches TRBD2 (7 bases). The V and J ends lost 2 bases and 4 bases respectively, with 19 bases between them. The CDR3 is 17 amino acids. Per the germline V gene, CDR1 is SGHNT and CDR2 is YYREEE (reference sequence). The CDR3 here is CASSFGGGPKQYNEQFF. The CDR3 DNA reads TGTGCCAGCAGCTTCGGCGGGGGCCCCAAACAGTACAATGAGCAGTTCTTC.

V usage is TRBV6-5 and J usage is TRBJ1-2; D perhaps matches TRBD1 (5 bases). This CDR3 region has 15 residues. CDR1 is MNHEY, CDR2 SVGAGI, per germline. Trimming pared 8 bases from V and 1 base from J, leaving 17 bases between. The CDR3 nucleotides read TGTGCCAGCCGAGGGGAGCAGACCTATAACTATGGCTACACCTTC. Translating it yields CASRGEQTYNYGYTF.

The chain recombines TRBV6-2 or TRBV6-3 with TRBJ2-1, with D tentatively TRBD1 or TRBD2 (5 bases each). The CDR3 is 16 residues long. Germline assignment: CDR1 MNHEY and CDR2 SVGEGT. V lost 2 bases and J lost 7, with 18 bases in between. The CDR3 DNA follows: TGTGCCAGCAGTTACGGCGGAGGACGACAGATAAATGAGCAGTTCTTC. Translating gives CASSYGGGRQINEQFF.

This clonotype was detected a few times. V gene TRBV12-3 or TRBV12-4 combines with J gene TRBJ2-2; 7 bases are a match to TRBD1. Trimming at V came to 7 bases and at J to 6 bases, leaving 8 bases not matched to a gene. The CDR3 consists of 14 residues. The CDR3 reads CASINPGGSGELFF. The CDR3, as DNA: TGTGCCAGCATTAACCCAGGGGGATCCGGGGAGCTGTTTTTT.

This clonotype was seen a few times. V usage is TRBV24-1 and J usage is TRBJ2-2, with D unresolved. CDR1 KGHDR and CDR2 SFDVKD come from the germline V gene. Between the trimmed V and J ends, which lost 7 bases and 3 bases, there was a span of 8 bases. The CDR3 consists of 13 residues. In DNA, the CDR3 is TGTGCCACCAGCACGTCGTACACCGGGGAGCTGTTTTTT. Protein: CATSTSYTGELFF.

This clonotype showed up just a few times. CDR3 DNA sequence: TGTGCCAGCAGCCAAGAAACCCGGGACGGACGCTTAAGCTCCTACAATGAGCAGTTCTTC. Translating it yields CASSQETRDGRLSSYNEQFF. The rearrangement joins TRBV14 to TRBJ2-1; D could derive from TRBD1 or TRBD2 (5 bases each). V dropped 0 bases and J dropped 0 bases, with 21 bases sitting between them. The CDR3 length is 20 residues. Germline V gene lookup returns CDR1 SGHDN and CDR2 FVKESK.

This chain uses TRBV10-3 with TRBJ2-3, with 7 bases fitting TRBD2. The V and J ends lost 8 bases and 0 bases, in that order; junction bases with no gene match: 14. Germline V gene data show CDR1 as ENHRY and CDR2 as SYGVKD. CDR3 length equals 17 residues. The CDR3 spells CAIQKRMTGGSTDTQYF. In DNA, the CDR3 is TGTGCCATCCAGAAGAGGATGACGGGGGGTAGCACAGATACGCAGTATTTT.

The rearrangement joins TRBV2 to TRBJ2-7; D call uncertain. The CDR3 totals 11 residues. The germline CDR1 and CDR2 sequences are SNHLY and FYNNEI. Trimming cost V 3 bases and J 2 bases, with 2 bases left between them. CDR3 in amino acids: CASSDAYEQYV. The CDR3 bases are TGTGCCAGCAGTGACGCCTACGAGCAGTACGTC.

This chain uses TRBV29-1 with TRBJ2-1; D ambiguous. Germline CDR1 is SQVTM and CDR2 is ANQGSEA. Trimming stripped 0 bases from V and 6 bases from J, with 9 bases between. CDR3 size: 13 residues. The CDR3 region is CSVEDFEANEQFF. As DNA, the CDR3 is TGCAGCGTTGAAGATTTCGAGGCCAATGAGCAGTTCTTC.

The sample holds a few counts of this clonotype. The genes are TRBV12-3 or TRBV12-4 and TRBJ1-2, with D possibly being TRBD1 (5 bases). V was trimmed by 3 bases and J by 6 bases, leaving 20 bases between them. The CDR3 length is 16 residues. The chain's CDR3 is CASSFLSTWQGDGYTF. CDR3 DNA sequence: TGTGCCAGCAGTTTTCTCTCTACGTGGCAGGGAGATGGCTACACCTTC.

This chain uses TRBV24-1 with TRBJ2-3, with D possibly matching TRBD1 (5 bases). V dropped 5 bases and J dropped 3 bases, with 11 bases sitting between them. The germline V gene has CDR1 KGHDR and CDR2 SFDVKD. The CDR3 has 14 amino acids. CDR3 residues: CATSASDKTDTQYF. The CDR3 region has the DNA TGTGCCACCAGTGCCTCGGACAAGACAGATACGCAGTATTTT.

There are a few counts of this clonotype. The chain is built from TRBV28 and TRBJ1-2; D is undetermined. V dropped 3 bases and J dropped 5 bases, with 13 bases sitting between them. Per germline, CDR1 MDHEN and CDR2 SYDVKM. The CDR3 contains 14 residues. The chain's CDR3 is CASSLGHVYYGYTF. Here the CDR3 DNA reads TGTGCCAGCAGTTTGGGCCACGTTTATTATGGCTACACCTTC.